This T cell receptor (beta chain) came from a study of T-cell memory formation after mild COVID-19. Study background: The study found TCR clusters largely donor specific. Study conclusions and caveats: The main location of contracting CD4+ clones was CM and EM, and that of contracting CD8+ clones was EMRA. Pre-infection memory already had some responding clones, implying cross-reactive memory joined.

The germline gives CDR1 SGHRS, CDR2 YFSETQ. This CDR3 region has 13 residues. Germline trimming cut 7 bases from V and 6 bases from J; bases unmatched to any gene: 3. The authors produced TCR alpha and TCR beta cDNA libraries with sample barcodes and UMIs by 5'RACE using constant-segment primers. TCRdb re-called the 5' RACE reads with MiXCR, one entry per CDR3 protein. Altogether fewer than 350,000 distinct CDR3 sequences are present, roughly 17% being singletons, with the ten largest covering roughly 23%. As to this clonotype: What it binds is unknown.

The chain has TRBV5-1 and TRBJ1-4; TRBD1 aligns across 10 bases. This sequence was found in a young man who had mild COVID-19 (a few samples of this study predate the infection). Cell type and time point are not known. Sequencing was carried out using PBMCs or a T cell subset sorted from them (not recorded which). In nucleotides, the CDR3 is TGCGCCAGCCGCGGGACAGGGGATGAAAAACTGTTTTTT. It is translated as CASRGTGDEKLFF.